This TCR beta chain was observed in a study of blood T cell repertoires in COVID-19. Across the whole study: PBMCs, B-cell-depleted T cells, or T cells provided the cDNA or gDNA that made up the material.

Germline-derived CDR1 and CDR2 are MGHRA and YSYEKL. V shed 0 bases and J 12 bases; nucleotides not matched to a gene: 11. This CDR3 region has 15 residues. Profiled with immunoSEQ multiplex PCR; TCRdb holds only in-frame clones, not every one. The sample contains tens of thousands of clones, about 70% of which appear only once. This sequence was found in a man in his 60s with acute or convalescent COVID-19. The chain couples TRBV4-1 to TRBJ2-1; TRBD1 matches at 7 bases. What was sequenced was peripheral blood. The CDR3 region has the DNA TGCGCCAGCAGCCAAGATTCAACCCGCCGGGACAGGCAGTTCTTC. Its protein is CASSQDSTRRDRQFF.